Listed below are T cell receptor beta chains from one sample, sequenced in a study of response to subunit inactivated influenza vaccine. MiXCR was run by TCRdb on the RT-PCR reads, yielding one entry per CDR3 protein. The sample carries about 610,000 distinct CDR3 sequences, 11% to 15% recorded once. Sequences were derived from PBMCs from blood, sampled 12 days after vaccination. The receptors derive from a man aged 50 or older who received an inactivated influenza vaccine. Each CDR3 is given with its conserved first and last residue. The D gene is left open where the match is weak. Clone size, where shown, is once, few, many, or a class for clones that have expanded.

abundance: -
v_gene: TRBV20-1
d_gene: -
j_gene: TRBJ1-5
CDR3nt: TGCAGTGCTAGAGATCTGGGGCAGGGACATCAGCCCCAGCATTTT
CDR3aa: CSARDLGQGHQPQHF

abundance: few
v_gene: TRBV10-3
d_gene: -
j_gene: TRBJ1-5
CDR3nt: TGTGCCTCCGAAGAGACACAGTATAGCAATCAGCCCCAGCATTTT
CDR3aa: CASEETQYSNQPQHF

abundance: -
v_gene: TRBV7-2
d_gene: TRBD2
j_gene: TRBJ2-3
CDR3nt: TGTGCCAGCAGCTCCAGACTAGCGGGGGTGGGGGATACGCAGTATTTT
CDR3aa: CASSSRLAGVGDTQYF

abundance: -
v_gene: TRBV12-3/TRBV12-4
d_gene: TRBD1
j_gene: TRBJ1-1
CDR3nt: TGTGCCAGCACCAAAAAACAGGGGTTCCTCACTGAAGCTTTCTTT
CDR3aa: CASTKKQGFLTEAFF

abundance: few
v_gene: TRBV7-9
d_gene: -
j_gene: TRBJ2-1
CDR3nt: TGTGCCAGCAGCTTAACCGGAGGGTATGAGCAGTTCTTC
CDR3aa: CASSLTGGYEQFF

abundance: -
v_gene: TRBV18
d_gene: -
j_gene: TRBJ2-5
CDR3nt: TGTGCCAGCTCACCACGCTTGACGGGAGAGTGGGAGACCCAGTACTTC
CDR3aa: CASSPRLTGEWETQYF

abundance: -
v_gene: TRBV20-1
d_gene: -
j_gene: TRBJ2-5
CDR3nt: TGCAGTGCTAGACAGGCGGCAGTCGAGACCCAGTACTTC
CDR3aa: CSARQAAVETQYF

abundance: few
v_gene: TRBV5-5
d_gene: -
j_gene: TRBJ1-1
CDR3nt: TGTGCCAGCAGCTCACGTCCGAGGGAAATGAACACTGAAGCTTTCTTT
CDR3aa: CASSSRPREMNTEAFF

abundance: few
v_gene: TRBV5-1
d_gene: TRBD2
j_gene: TRBJ2-5
CDR3nt: TGCGCCAGCAGCCCGCTAGCGGTCTCCGGGGAGACCCAGTACTTC
CDR3aa: CASSPLAVSGETQYF

abundance: -
v_gene: TRBV6-5
d_gene: -
j_gene: TRBJ2-1
CDR3nt: TGTGCCAGCAGTTACTCGGGTGTTGGGGGTAGGTCCTACAATGAGCAGTTCTTC
CDR3aa: CASSYSGVGGRSYNEQFF

abundance: -
v_gene: TRBV12-3/TRBV12-4
d_gene: -
j_gene: TRBJ2-7
CDR3nt: TGTGCCAGCACCTCAAACAGCTACGAGCAGTACTTC
CDR3aa: CASTSNSYEQYF

abundance: few
v_gene: TRBV4-1
d_gene: TRBD2
j_gene: TRBJ2-5
CDR3nt: TGCGCCAGCAGCCAACCGGGACTAGCGGGGGGGCGTCAAGAGACCCAGTACTTC
CDR3aa: CASSQPGLAGGRQETQYF

abundance: -
v_gene: TRBV6-2/TRBV6-3
d_gene: -
j_gene: TRBJ1-6
CDR3nt: TGTGCCAGCAGTTTGACGGCCCCGAGATCACCCCTCCACTTT
CDR3aa: CASSLTAPRSPLHF

abundance: many
v_gene: TRBV7-2
d_gene: -
j_gene: TRBJ2-7
CDR3nt: TGTGCCAGCAGCTTTCGGGGTGGCGAGCAGTACTTC
CDR3aa: CASSFRGGEQYF

abundance: -
v_gene: TRBV18
d_gene: -
j_gene: TRBJ2-6
CDR3nt: TGTGCCAGCTCACCTCAGACCGCAGACTCTGGGGCCAACGTCCTGACTTTC
CDR3aa: CASSPQTADSGANVLTF

abundance: -
v_gene: TRBV12-3/TRBV12-4
d_gene: -
j_gene: TRBJ2-7
CDR3nt: TGTGCCAGCAGCTGGGAACAGGGATACGAGCAGTACTTC
CDR3aa: CASSWEQGYEQYF

abundance: -
v_gene: TRBV6-1
d_gene: -
j_gene: TRBJ2-7
CDR3nt: TGTGCCAGCAGCCCTGTGGGGGCATACGAGCAGTACTTC
CDR3aa: CASSPVGAYEQYF

abundance: -
v_gene: TRBV6-1
d_gene: -
j_gene: TRBJ2-1
CDR3nt: TGTGCCAGCAGTGCCTTTCGGGTAAACCCCTACAATGAGCAGTTCTTC
CDR3aa: CASSAFRVNPYNEQFF

abundance: -
v_gene: TRBV29-1
d_gene: TRBD1
j_gene: TRBJ2-7
CDR3nt: TGCAGCGTTTGGGGACAGGGTGGGAACGAGCAGTACTTC
CDR3aa: CSVWGQGGNEQYF

abundance: -
v_gene: TRBV19
d_gene: TRBD1
j_gene: TRBJ1-6
CDR3nt: TGTGCCAGCATGGGACAGGGGGCCAATTCACCCCTCCACTTT
CDR3aa: CASMGQGANSPLHF

abundance: many
v_gene: TRBV30
d_gene: -
j_gene: TRBJ1-5
CDR3nt: TGTGCCTGGAGTGCCGGGGGCCTGAATCAGCCCCAGCATTTT
CDR3aa: CAWSAGGLNQPQHF

abundance: few
v_gene: TRBV5-6
d_gene: TRBD2
j_gene: TRBJ2-5
CDR3nt: TGTGCCAGCAGCCCCCTGACTAGCGGGGTTCAAGAGACCCAGTACTTC
CDR3aa: CASSPLTSGVQETQYF

abundance: many
v_gene: TRBV7-3
d_gene: -
j_gene: TRBJ2-5
CDR3nt: TGTGCCAGCAGCTTATTTGGGGGAGAGACCCAGTACTTC
CDR3aa: CASSLFGGETQYF

abundance: -
v_gene: TRBV7-9
d_gene: -
j_gene: TRBJ2-3
CDR3nt: TGTGCCAGCAGCTTACTTGCGCACTCTAGCACAGATACGCAGTATTTT
CDR3aa: CASSLLAHSSTDTQYF

abundance: few
v_gene: TRBV11-2
d_gene: -
j_gene: TRBJ1-5
CDR3nt: TGTGCCAGCAGCTTAGCTCTGGGGGGTGGGCAGCCCCAGCATTTT
CDR3aa: CASSLALGGGQPQHF

abundance: few
v_gene: TRBV20-1
d_gene: TRBD2
j_gene: TRBJ2-7
CDR3nt: TGCAGTGCGATGGGACTAGCGGGGTACTACGAGCAGTACTTC
CDR3aa: CSAMGLAGYYEQYF

abundance: -
v_gene: TRBV28
d_gene: -
j_gene: TRBJ2-2
CDR3nt: TGTGCCAGCAGTTTTAACAGCTACCCGAACACCGGGGAGCTGTTTTTT
CDR3aa: CASSFNSYPNTGELFF

abundance: -
v_gene: TRBV5-5
d_gene: -
j_gene: TRBJ2-2
CDR3nt: TGTGCCAGCAGCTTCGGGACACACACCGGGGAGCTGTTTTTT
CDR3aa: CASSFGTHTGELFF